This T cell receptor (beta chain) was found in a study of blood T cell repertoires in COVID-19 (dated by TCRdb to about 2020). Background for the entire study: Collaborator samples came from the United States, Italy and Spain and covered acute and convalescent phases of COVID-19. The material from the prospective study consisted of cDNA or gDNA derived from T cells, B-cell-depleted T cells, or PBMCs. Subjects who had been exposed to COVID-19, were actively infected with it, or had recovered from it provided the deeply sampled blood TCRbeta repertoires that made up the dataset. The repertoires were made available in a free public database intended to serve as a resource for research on the immune response to SARS-CoV-2. Samples were obtained from the ongoing ImmuneRACE study (first 160 participants) and from 1,254 subjects provided by 6 global collaborators. Sample metadata almost always included a de-identified subject ID, COVID-19 status, age in years and sex. Where HLA class I and class II types were available, the types were taken from metadata supplied by the sample provider, not from assay-based typing. Beyond this particular receptor, the publication reports: The quantity of clinical and demographic metadata differed by source and by participant and was supplied without curation.

One collaborating source in Seattle enrolled patients while the patients were actively infected and followed the patients over time throughout the course of disease. Collaborating institutions collected whole blood in K2EDTA tubes following their own protocols. For TCRbeta analysis, collaborator samples were shipped as frozen whole blood, as isolated PBMCs, or as DNA extracted from either sample type. Notes on this clone: Its cognate antigen has yet to be identified. No clone much larger than this one lies a single base away; base qualities are absent.

The CDR3 measures 15 amino acids from cysteine to phenylalanine. Just the 45-base CDR3 DNA is kept, in frame starting at base 1. The junction shows trimming of 5 bases on V and 0 bases on J, plus 13 bases between the germline ends. For CDR1 and CDR2, the germline V gene lists MDHEN and SYDVKM. The immunoSEQ Assay, a bias-controlled multiplex PCR, was used to amplify TCRbeta CDR3 regions from genomic DNA. On the study's bioinformatics: The number of nucleated cells in each sample was estimated from the amplification of reference gene primers within the assay. To quantify the absolute abundance of each unique TCRbeta CDR3 rearrangement, sequence reads were collapsed and filtered. For each sample, productive Simpson clonality was calculated as the square root of Simpson's diversity index across productive rearrangements. This is the immuneACCESS table as TCRdb keeps it, with only in-frame sequences that have V and J called. A part of the clones is gone; compared with another copy, unresolved V genes explain less than half, and the rest is unexplained. That table furnishes V, J and clone size, whereas the DNA furnished D and trimming. This sample lists approximately 500,000 clones; 85% to 90% were detected once. Jointly, the top ten make up 7.5% to 9.5% of the sample.

The chain links TRBV28 with TRBJ1-2; no D gene call is confident. Specimen: peripheral blood. The sequence was collected from a woman aged 45-60 years with COVID-19, enrolled during active disease. The DNA sequence reads TGTGCCAGCAGTACACAACATTTGGCTAACTATGGCTACACCTTC. Translated, it gives CASSTQHLANYGYTF.